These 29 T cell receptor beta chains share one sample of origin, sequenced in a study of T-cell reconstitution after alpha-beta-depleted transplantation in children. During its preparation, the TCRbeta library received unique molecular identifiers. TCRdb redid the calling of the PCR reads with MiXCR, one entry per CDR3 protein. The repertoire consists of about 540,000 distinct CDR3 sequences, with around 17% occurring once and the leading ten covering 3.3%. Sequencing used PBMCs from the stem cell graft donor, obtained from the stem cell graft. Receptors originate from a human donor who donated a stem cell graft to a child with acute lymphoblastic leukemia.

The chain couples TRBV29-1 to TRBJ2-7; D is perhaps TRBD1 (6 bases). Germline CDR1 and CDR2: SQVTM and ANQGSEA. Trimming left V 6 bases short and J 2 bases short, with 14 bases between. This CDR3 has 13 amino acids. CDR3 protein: CSVIRQATYEQYF. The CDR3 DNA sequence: TGCAGCGTCATACGACAGGCCACCTACGAGCAGTACTTC.

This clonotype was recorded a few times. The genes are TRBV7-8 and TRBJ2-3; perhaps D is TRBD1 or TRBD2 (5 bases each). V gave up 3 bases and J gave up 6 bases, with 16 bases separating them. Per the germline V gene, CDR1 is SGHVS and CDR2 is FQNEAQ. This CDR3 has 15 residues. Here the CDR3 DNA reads TGTGCCAGCAGCTTCACCGGGACCAAGCTCGATACGCAGTATTTT. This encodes CASSFTGTKLDTQYF. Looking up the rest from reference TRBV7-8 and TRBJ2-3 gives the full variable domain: GAGVSQSPRYKVAKRGQDVALRCDPISGHVSLFWYQQALGQGPEFLTYFQNEAQLDKSGLPSDRFFAERPEGSVSTLKIQRTQQEDSAVYLCASSFTGTKLDTQYFGPGTRLTVL.

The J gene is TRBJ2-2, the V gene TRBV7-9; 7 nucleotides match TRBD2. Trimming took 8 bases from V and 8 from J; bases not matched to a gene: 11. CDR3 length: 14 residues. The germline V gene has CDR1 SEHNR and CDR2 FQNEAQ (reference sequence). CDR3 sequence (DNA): TGTGCCAGCTCAAGCGGGGTTCACATGGGGGAGCTGTTTTTT. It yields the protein CASSSGVHMGELFF.

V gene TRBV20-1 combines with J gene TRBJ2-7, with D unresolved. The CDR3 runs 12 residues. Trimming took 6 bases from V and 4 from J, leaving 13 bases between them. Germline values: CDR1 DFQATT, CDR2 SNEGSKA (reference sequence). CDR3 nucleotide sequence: TGCAGTGCCAGCTTGGGTTTATACGAGCAGTACTTC. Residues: CSASLGLYEQYF.

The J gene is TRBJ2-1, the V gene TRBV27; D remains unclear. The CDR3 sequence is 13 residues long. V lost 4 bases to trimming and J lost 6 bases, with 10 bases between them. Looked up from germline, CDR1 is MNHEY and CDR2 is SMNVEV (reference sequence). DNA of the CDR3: TGTGCCAGCAGTTACGGATCTTCCAATGAGCAGTTCTTC. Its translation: CASSYGSSNEQFF.

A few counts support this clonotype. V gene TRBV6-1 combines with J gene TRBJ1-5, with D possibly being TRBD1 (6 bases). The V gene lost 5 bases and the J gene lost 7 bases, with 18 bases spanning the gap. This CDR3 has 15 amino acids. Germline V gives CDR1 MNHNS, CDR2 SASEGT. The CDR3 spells CASSPYTGRGQPQHF. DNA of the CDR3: TGTGCCAGCAGTCCCTACACAGGGAGGGGGCAGCCCCAGCATTTT.

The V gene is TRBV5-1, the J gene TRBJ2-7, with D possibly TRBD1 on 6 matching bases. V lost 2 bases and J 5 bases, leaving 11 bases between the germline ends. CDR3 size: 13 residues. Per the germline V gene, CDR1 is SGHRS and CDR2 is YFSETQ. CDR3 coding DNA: TGCGCCAGCAGCTTATACAGGGAGAACGAGCAGTACTTC. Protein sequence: CASSLYRENEQYF.

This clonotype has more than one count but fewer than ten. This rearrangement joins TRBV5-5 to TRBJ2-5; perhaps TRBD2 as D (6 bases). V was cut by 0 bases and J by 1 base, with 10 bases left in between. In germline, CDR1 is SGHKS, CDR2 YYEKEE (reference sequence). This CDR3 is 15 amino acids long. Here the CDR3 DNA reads TGTGCCAGCAGCTTGGGGGGGGTAGGCCAAGAGACCCAGTACTTC. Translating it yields CASSLGGVGQETQYF. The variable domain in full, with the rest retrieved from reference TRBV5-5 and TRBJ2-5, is DAGVTQSPTHLIKTRGQQVTLRCSPISGHKSVSWYQQVLGQGPQFIFQYYEKEERGRGNFPDRFSARQFPNYSSELNVNALLLGDSALYLCASSLGGVGQETQYFGPGTRLLVL.

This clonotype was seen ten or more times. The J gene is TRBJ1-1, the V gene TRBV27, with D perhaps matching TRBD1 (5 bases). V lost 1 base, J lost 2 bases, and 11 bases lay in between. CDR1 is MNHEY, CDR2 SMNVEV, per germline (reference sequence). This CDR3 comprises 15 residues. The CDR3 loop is CASSLLGGLNTEAFF. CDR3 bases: TGTGCCAGCAGTTTATTGGGGGGGTTAAACACTGAAGCTTTCTTT.

The CDR3 DNA reads as TGTGCCAGCAGGAAACTAGTCGGCAATGAGCAGTTCTTC. Translated: CASRKLVGNEQFF. The chain joins TRBV6-2 or TRBV6-3 to TRBJ2-1; possibly TRBD2 for D (5 bases). The germline V and J ends were trimmed by 6 bases and 6 bases, with 12 bases remaining between them. This CDR3 has 13 residues. The V gene's germline CDR1 is MNHEY and CDR2 SVGEGT.

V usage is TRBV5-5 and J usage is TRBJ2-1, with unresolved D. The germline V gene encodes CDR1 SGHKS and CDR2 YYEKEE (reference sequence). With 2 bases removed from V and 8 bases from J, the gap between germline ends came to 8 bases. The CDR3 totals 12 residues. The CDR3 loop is CASSFLDDEQFF. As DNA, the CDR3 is TGTGCCAGCAGCTTTCTCGACGATGAGCAGTTCTTC. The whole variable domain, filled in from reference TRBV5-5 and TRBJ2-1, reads DAGVTQSPTHLIKTRGQQVTLRCSPISGHKSVSWYQQVLGQGPQFIFQYYEKEERGRGNFPDRFSARQFPNYSSELNVNALLLGDSALYLCASSFLDDEQFFGPGTRLTVL.

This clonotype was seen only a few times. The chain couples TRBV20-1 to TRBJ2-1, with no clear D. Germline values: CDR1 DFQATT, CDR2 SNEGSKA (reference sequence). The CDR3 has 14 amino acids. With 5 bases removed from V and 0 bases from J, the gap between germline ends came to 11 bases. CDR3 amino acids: CSARRESSYNEQFF. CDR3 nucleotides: TGCAGTGCTCGTCGCGAGAGCTCCTACAATGAGCAGTTCTTC.

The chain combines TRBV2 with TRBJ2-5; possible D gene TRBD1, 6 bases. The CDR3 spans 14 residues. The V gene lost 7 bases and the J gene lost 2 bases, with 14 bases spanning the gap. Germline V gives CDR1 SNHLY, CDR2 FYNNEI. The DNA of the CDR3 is TGTGCCAGCATCCACACAGGGATACAAGAGACCCAGTACTTC. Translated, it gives CASIHTGIQETQYF. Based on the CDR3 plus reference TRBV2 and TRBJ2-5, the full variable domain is EPEVTQTPSHQVTQMGQEVILRCVPISNHLYFYWYRQILGQKVEFLVSFYNNEISEKSEIFDDQFSVERPDGSNFTLKIRSTKLEDSAMYFCASIHTGIQETQYFGPGTRLLVL.

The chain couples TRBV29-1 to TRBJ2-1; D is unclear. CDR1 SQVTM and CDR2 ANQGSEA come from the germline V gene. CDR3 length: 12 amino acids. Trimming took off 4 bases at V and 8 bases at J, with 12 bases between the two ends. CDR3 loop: CSVVLARDEQFF. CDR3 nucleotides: TGCAGCGTTGTGCTGGCTAGGGATGAGCAGTTCTTC.

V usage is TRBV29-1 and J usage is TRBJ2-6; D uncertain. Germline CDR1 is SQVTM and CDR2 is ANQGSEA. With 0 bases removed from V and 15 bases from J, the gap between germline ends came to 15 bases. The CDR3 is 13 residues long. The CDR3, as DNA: TGCAGCGTTGAAGATGGACCTACAACCCCCCTGACTTTC. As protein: CSVEDGPTTPLTF.

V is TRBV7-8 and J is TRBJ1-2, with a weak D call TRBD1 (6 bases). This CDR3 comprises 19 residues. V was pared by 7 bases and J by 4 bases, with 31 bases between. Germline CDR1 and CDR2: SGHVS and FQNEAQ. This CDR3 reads CASNVPSTGPSGSLYGYTF. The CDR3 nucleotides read TGTGCCAGCAACGTTCCTTCAACAGGGCCATCGGGGTCCCTCTATGGCTACACCTTC.

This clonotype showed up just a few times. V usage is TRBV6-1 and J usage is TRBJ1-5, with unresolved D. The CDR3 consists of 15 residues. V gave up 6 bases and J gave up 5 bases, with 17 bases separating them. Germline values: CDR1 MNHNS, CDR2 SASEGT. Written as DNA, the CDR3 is TGTGCCAGCAGGTGGACCTATCTACCCGATCAGCCCCAGCATTTT. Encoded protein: CASRWTYLPDQPQHF.

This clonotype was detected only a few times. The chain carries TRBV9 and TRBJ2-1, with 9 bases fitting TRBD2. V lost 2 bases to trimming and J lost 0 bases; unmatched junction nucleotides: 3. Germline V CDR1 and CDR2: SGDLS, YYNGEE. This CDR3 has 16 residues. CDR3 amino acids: CASSVSSGNSYNEQFF. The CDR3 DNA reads TGTGCCAGCAGCGTCTCTAGCGGGAACTCCTACAATGAGCAGTTCTTC.

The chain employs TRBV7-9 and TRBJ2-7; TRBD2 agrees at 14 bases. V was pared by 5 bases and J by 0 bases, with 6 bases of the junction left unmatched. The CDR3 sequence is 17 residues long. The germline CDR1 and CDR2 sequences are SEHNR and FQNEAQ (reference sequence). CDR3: CASSPGLAGASSYEQYF. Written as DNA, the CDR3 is TGTGCCAGCAGCCCGGGACTAGCGGGAGCGAGCTCCTACGAGCAGTACTTC. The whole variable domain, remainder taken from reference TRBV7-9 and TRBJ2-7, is DTGVSQNPRHKITKRGQNVTFRCDPISEHNRLYWYRQTLGQGPEFLTYFQNEAQLEKSRLLSDRFSAERPKGSFSTLEIQRTEQGDSAMYLCASSPGLAGASSYEQYFGPGTRLTVT.

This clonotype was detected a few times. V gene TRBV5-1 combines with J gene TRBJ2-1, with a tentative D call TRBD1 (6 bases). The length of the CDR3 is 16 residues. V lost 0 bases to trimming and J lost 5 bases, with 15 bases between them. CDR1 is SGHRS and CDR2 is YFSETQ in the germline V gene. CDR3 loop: CASSLDRQGYNNEQFF. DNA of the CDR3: TGCGCCAGCAGCTTGGACAGGCAGGGGTACAACAATGAGCAGTTCTTC.

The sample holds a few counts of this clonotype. The CDR3 loop is CSAAGQGRNQPQHF. CDR3 bases: TGCAGTGCTGCGGGACAGGGCAGGAATCAGCCCCAGCATTTT. The chain uses TRBV20-1 and TRBJ1-5; TRBD1 matches at 9 bases. Germline lookup yields CDR1 DFQATT and CDR2 SNEGSKA (reference sequence). With 5 bases clipped from V and 4 bases from J, the junction kept 6 bases outside the gene matches. This CDR3 is built from 14 residues.

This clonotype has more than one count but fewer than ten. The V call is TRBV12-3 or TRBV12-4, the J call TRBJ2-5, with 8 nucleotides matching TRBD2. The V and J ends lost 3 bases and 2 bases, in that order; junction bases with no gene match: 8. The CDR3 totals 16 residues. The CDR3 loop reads CASSFLAGGPQETQYF. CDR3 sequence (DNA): TGTGCCAGCAGTTTCTTGGCGGGAGGACCTCAAGAGACCCAGTACTTC.

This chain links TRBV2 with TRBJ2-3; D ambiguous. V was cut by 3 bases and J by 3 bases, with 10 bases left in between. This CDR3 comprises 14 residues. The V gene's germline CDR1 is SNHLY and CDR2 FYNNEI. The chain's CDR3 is CASSDFSLTDTQYF. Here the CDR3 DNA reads TGTGCCAGCAGTGACTTCTCGCTGACAGATACGCAGTATTTT.

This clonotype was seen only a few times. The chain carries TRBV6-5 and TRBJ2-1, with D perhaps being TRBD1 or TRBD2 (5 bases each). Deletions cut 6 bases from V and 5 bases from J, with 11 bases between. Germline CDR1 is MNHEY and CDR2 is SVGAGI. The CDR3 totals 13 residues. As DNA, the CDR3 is TGTGCCAGCAGCTTAGAGGGGAACAATGAGCAGTTCTTC. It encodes CASSLEGNNEQFF.

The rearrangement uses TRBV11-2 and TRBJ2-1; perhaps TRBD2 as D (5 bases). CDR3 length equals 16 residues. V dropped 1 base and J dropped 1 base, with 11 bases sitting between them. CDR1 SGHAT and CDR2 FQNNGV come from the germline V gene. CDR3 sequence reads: CASSLAGYESYNEQFF. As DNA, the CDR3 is TGTGCCAGCAGCTTAGCGGGGTATGAGTCCTACAATGAGCAGTTCTTC.

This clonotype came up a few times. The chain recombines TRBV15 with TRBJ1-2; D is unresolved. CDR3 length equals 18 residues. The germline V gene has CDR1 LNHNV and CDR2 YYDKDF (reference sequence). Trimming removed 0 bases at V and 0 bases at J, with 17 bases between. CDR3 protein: CATSREVVTAITNYGYTF. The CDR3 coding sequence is TGTGCCACCAGCAGAGAAGTAGTCACAGCAATTACTAACTATGGCTACACCTTC.

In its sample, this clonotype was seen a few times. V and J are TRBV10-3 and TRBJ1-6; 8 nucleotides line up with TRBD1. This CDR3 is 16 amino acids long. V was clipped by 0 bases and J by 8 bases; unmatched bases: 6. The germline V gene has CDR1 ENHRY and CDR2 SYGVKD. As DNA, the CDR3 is TGTGCCATCAGTGAGTCAGAATTGACAGGGGATTCACCCCTCCACTTT. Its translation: CAISESELTGDSPLHF.

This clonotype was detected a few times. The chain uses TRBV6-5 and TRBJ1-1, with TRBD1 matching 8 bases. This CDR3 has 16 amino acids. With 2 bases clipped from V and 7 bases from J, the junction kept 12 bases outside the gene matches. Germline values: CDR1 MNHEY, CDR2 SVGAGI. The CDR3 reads CASSYGTGMARFEAFF. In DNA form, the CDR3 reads TGTGCCAGCAGTTACGGGACAGGCATGGCCCGTTTTGAAGCTTTCTTT.

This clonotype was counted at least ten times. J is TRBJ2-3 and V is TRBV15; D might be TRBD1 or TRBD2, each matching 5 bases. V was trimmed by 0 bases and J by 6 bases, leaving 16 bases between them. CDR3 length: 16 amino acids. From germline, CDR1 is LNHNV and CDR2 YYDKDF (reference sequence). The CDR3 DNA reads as TGTGCCACCAGCAGAGATAATAGAGGGGCAACGGATACGCAGTATTTT. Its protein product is CATSRDNRGATDTQYF. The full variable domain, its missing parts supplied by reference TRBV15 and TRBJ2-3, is DAMVIQNPRYQVTQFGKPVTLSCSQTLNHNVMYWYQQKSSQAPKLLFHYYDKDFNNEADTPDNFQSRRPNTSFCFLDIRSPGLGDTAMYLCATSRDNRGATDTQYFGPGTRLTVL.